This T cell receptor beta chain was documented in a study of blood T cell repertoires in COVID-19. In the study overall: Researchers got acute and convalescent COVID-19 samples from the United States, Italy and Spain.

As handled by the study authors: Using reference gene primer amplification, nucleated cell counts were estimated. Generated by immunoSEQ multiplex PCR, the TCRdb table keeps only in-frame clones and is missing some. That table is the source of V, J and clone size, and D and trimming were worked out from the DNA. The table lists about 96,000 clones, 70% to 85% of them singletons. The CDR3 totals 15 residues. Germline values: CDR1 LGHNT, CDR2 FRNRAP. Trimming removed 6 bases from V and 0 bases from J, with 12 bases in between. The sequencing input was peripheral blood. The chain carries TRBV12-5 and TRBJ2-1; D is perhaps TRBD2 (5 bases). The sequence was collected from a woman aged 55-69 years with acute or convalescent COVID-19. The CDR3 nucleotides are TGTGCTAGTGGCCCCTCGGGGAGCTCCTACAATGAGCAGTTCTTC. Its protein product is CASGPSGSSYNEQFF.